This TCR beta chain was retrieved from a study of blood T cell repertoires in COVID-19. Study summary: Both acute and convalescent COVID-19 samples were obtained from the United States, Italy and Spain. The analysed material was cDNA or gDNA that came from T cells, B-cell-depleted T cells, or PBMCs.

V trimming: 7 bases; J trimming: 5 bases; junction bases outside the gene matches: 22. The CDR3 has 18 amino acids. CDR1 and CDR2 from the germline V gene are MDHEN and SYDVKM. Per the original data handling: Quantification of nucleated cells was approximated via reference gene primer amplification. This table comes from immunoSEQ multiplex PCR, and its TCRdb copy is limited to in-frame clones, with some not included. The D gene and trimming were derived from the DNA, and the V and J assignments and clone size from that table. The table shows a few hundred thousand clones, with around 83% occurring only once.

What was sequenced was peripheral blood. The source of this sequence is a human donor in a cohort sampled during active COVID-19. The chain uses TRBV28 and TRBJ2-7; 8 bases agree with TRBD2. The CDR3 nucleotides are TGTGCCAGCACCTATAGCACTGGTCGGGGGGGCTCTGTCAACGAGCAGTACTTC. Protein: CASTYSTGRGGSVNEQYF.